A selection of T cell receptor beta chains follows, all from one sample in a study of blood T cell repertoires in COVID-19. Produced via immunoSEQ multiplex PCR; TCRdb's table is partial and in-frame only. This sample carries 72,000 or so clones, over 85% of them seen once, and the ten largest clones take approximately 1.5%. Specimen: peripheral blood. The receptor source for this set is a man aged 55 to 70 with acute or convalescent COVID-19. Both conserved end residues are part of each CDR3. The D gene is left open where the match is weak. Clone sizes are given selectively: once, few, many, or a class where the clone is expanded.

size: NA
V: TRBV9
D: NA
J: TRBJ2-2
length: 15
CDR3: CASSDREMNTGELFF
DNA: TGTGCCAGCAGCGACCGGGAGATGAACACCGGGGAGCTGTTTTTT

size: NA
V: TRBV2
D: TRBD2
J: TRBJ2-2
length: 15
CDR3: CASSERGGRTGELFF
DNA: TGTGCCAGCAGTGAACGGGGGGGCCGCACCGGGGAGCTGTTTTTT

size: NA
V: TRBV5-8
D: TRBD1
J: TRBJ2-3
length: 16
CDR3: CASSFEYTGTARAQYF
DNA: TGTGCCAGCAGCTTCGAATACACAGGGACAGCGCGGGCGCAGTATTTT

size: NA
V: TRBV6-5
D: NA
J: TRBJ1-1
length: 11
CDR3: CASSRGSEAFF
DNA: TGTGCCAGCAGCCGGGGTTCTGAAGCTTTCTTT

size: NA
V: TRBV6-5
D: NA
J: TRBJ1-6
length: 12
CDR3: CASTRGGSPLHF
DNA: TGTGCCAGCACAAGGGGGGGTTCACCCCTCCACTTT

size: once
V: TRBV10-3
D: TRBD1
J: TRBJ1-2
length: 16
CDR3: CAISESRDRGSLGYTF
DNA: TGTGCCATCAGTGAGTCCCGGGACAGGGGCTCCTTGGGCTACACCTTC

size: NA
V: TRBV5-8
D: TRBD1
J: TRBJ1-4
length: 17
CDR3: CASARDRELATNEKLFF
DNA: TGTGCCAGCGCCCGGGACAGGGAGCTCGCAACTAATGAAAAACTGTTTTTT

size: NA
V: TRBV4-2
D: TRBD2
J: TRBJ2-2
length: 17
CDR3: CASSQATSGGNTGELFF
DNA: TGTGCCAGCAGCCAAGCTACTAGCGGGGGCAACACCGGGGAGCTGTTTTTT

size: NA
V: TRBV5-4
D: TRBD1
J: TRBJ1-2
length: 15
CDR3: CASSAPGQGYYGYTF
DNA: TGTGCCAGCAGCGCTCCGGGACAGGGGTACTATGGCTACACCTTC

size: NA
V: TRBV6-1
D: NA
J: TRBJ1-5
length: 16
CDR3: CASSEAQVGVDQPQHF
DNA: TGTGCCAGCAGTGAAGCGCAGGTAGGGGTTGATCAGCCCCAGCATTTT

size: NA
V: TRBV7-6
D: NA
J: TRBJ1-5
length: 14
CDR3: CASSLLPGNQPQHF
DNA: TGTGCCAGCAGCTTACTTCCGGGCAATCAGCCCCAGCATTTT

size: NA
V: TRBV13
D: TRBD2
J: TRBJ2-1
length: 15
CDR3: CASSSPGGAQIEQFF
DNA: TGTGCCAGCAGCTCTCCGGGGGGGGCTCAGATTGAGCAGTTCTTC

size: NA
V: TRBV11-2
D: NA
J: TRBJ2-3
length: 15
CDR3: CASSLDWGRTDTQYF
DNA: TGTGCCAGCAGCTTAGATTGGGGCCGCACAGATACGCAGTATTTT

size: once
V: TRBV5-1
D: NA
J: TRBJ2-1
length: 20
CDR3: CASSPVLVSQALSSYNEQFF
DNA: TGCGCCAGCAGCCCAGTCTTAGTGTCACAGGCGCTAAGCTCCTACAATGAGCAGTTCTTC

size: NA
V: TRBV18
D: NA
J: TRBJ2-7
length: 13
CDR3: CASSQGLSYEQYF
DNA: TGTGCCAGCTCTCAGGGGCTCTCCTACGAGCAGTACTTC

size: NA
V: TRBV6-5
D: NA
J: TRBJ1-2
length: 14
CDR3: CASSWGLRGYGYTF
DNA: TGTGCCAGCAGCTGGGGGCTTCGGGGCTATGGCTACACCTTC

size: NA
V: TRBV9
D: TRBD1
J: TRBJ1-4
length: 15
CDR3: CASSVATPDRGLLFF
DNA: TGTGCCAGCAGCGTAGCTACTCCGGACAGGGGGTTACTGTTTTTT

size: NA
V: TRBV29-1
D: TRBD1
J: TRBJ1-2
length: 13
CDR3: CSVHQGQTHGYTF
DNA: TGCAGCGTTCATCAGGGACAGACCCATGGCTACACCTTC

size: NA
V: TRBV7-9
D: TRBD1
J: TRBJ1-1
length: 15
CDR3: CASFPDGTENTEAFF
DNA: TGTGCCAGCTTTCCAGATGGGACAGAAAACACTGAAGCTTTCTTT

size: NA
V: TRBV7-9
D: TRBD1
J: TRBJ2-6
length: 17
CDR3: CASSLDRGGSGANVLTF
DNA: TGTGCCAGCAGCTTAGACAGGGGCGGATCTGGGGCCAACGTCCTGACTTTC

size: NA
V: TRBV7-2
D: TRBD1
J: TRBJ1-4
length: 14
CDR3: CASSLPGGREKLFF
DNA: TGTGCCAGCAGCTTGCCAGGGGGTAGGGAAAAACTGTTTTTT

size: NA
V: TRBV10-2
D: NA
J: TRBJ1-6
length: 14
CDR3: CASSDPGENSPLHF
DNA: TGCGCCAGCAGTGACCCCGGGGAGAATTCACCCCTCCACTTT

size: NA
V: TRBV7-9
D: NA
J: TRBJ1-4
length: 14
CDR3: CASSLVGQFEKLFF
DNA: TGTGCCAGCAGCTTAGTAGGACAGTTTGAAAAACTGTTTTTT

size: NA
V: TRBV2
D: NA
J: TRBJ2-7
length: 14
CDR3: CASSYRGGRDEQYF
DNA: TGTGCCAGCAGTTACCGCGGGGGCCGGGACGAGCAGTACTTC

size: NA
V: TRBV18
D: NA
J: TRBJ1-5
length: 12
CDR3: CASSESNQPQHF
DNA: TGTGCCAGCTCAGAGAGCAATCAGCCCCAGCATTTT

size: NA
V: TRBV5-4
D: NA
J: TRBJ2-2
length: 15
CDR3: CASSSVRRNTGELFF
DNA: TGTGCCAGCAGCTCCGTCCGGAGAAACACCGGGGAGCTGTTTTTT

size: NA
V: TRBV7-7
D: TRBD2
J: TRBJ2-3
length: 17
CDR3: CASSLDYSGVSTDTQYF
DNA: TGTGCCAGCAGCTTAGACTATAGCGGGGTAAGCACAGATACGCAGTATTTT

size: NA
V: TRBV9
D: NA
J: TRBJ1-2
length: 14
CDR3: CASSSNTGNYGYTF
DNA: TGTGCCAGCAGCTCGAATACAGGGAACTATGGCTACACCTTC

size: NA
V: TRBV20-1
D: TRBD1
J: TRBJ2-3
length: 13
CDR3: CSASNRGRDTQYF
DNA: TGCAGTGCTAGTAACAGGGGGCGAGATACGCAGTATTTT

size: NA
V: TRBV4-1
D: NA
J: TRBJ1-4
length: 14
CDR3: CASSLTGVNEKLFF
DNA: TGCGCCAGCAGCCTGACAGGAGTTAATGAAAAACTGTTTTTT

size: NA
V: TRBV27
D: NA
J: TRBJ1-3
length: 16
CDR3: CASSRTGQGNGNTIYF
DNA: TGTGCCAGCAGTCGAACCGGCCAGGGGAACGGAAACACCATATATTTT

size: NA
V: TRBV13
D: TRBD1
J: TRBJ1-4
length: 16
CDR3: CASSFTMTGDNEKLFF
DNA: TGTGCCAGCAGCTTCACGATGACAGGGGATAATGAAAAACTGTTTTTT

size: NA
V: TRBV7-2
D: NA
J: TRBJ2-1
length: 17
CDR3: CASSQVQGPSSYNEQFF
DNA: TGTGCCAGCAGCCAAGTTCAGGGTCCGAGCTCCTACAATGAGCAGTTCTTC

size: NA
V: TRBV2
D: NA
J: TRBJ1-3
length: 15
CDR3: CASSVRGSRGNTIYF
DNA: TGTGCCAGCAGCGTGAGGGGGTCAAGAGGAAACACCATATATTTT

size: once
V: TRBV30
D: NA
J: TRBJ1-1
length: 13
CDR3: CAWNSGFHTEAFF
DNA: TGTGCCTGGAACTCGGGGTTCCATACTGAAGCTTTCTTT

size: NA
V: TRBV11-3
D: NA
J: TRBJ1-1
length: 13
CDR3: CASSLVRAREAFF
DNA: TGTGCCAGCAGCTTAGTGAGGGCGCGAGAAGCTTTCTTT

size: NA
V: TRBV25-1
D: NA
J: TRBJ1-2
length: 13
CDR3: CASSLADLYGYTF
DNA: TGTGCCAGCAGTCTAGCGGACCTCTATGGCTACACCTTC

size: NA
V: TRBV13
D: NA
J: TRBJ2-2
length: 14
CDR3: CASSLGVRAGELFF
DNA: TGTGCCAGCAGCTTAGGAGTCCGGGCCGGGGAGCTGTTTTTT

size: NA
V: TRBV5-1
D: NA
J: TRBJ2-5
length: 14
CDR3: CASSLRGGTETQYF
DNA: TGCGCCAGCAGCTTACGGGGAGGCACAGAGACCCAGTACTTC

size: NA
V: TRBV19
D: NA
J: TRBJ1-4
length: 12
CDR3: CASSILSGKLFF
DNA: TGTGCCAGTAGTATCCTCTCGGGAAAACTGTTTTTT

size: NA
V: TRBV7-9
D: TRBD1
J: TRBJ2-2
length: 19
CDR3: CASSRTWDRTRTNTGELFF
DNA: TGTGCCAGCAGCCGCACGTGGGACAGAACACGCACGAACACCGGGGAGCTGTTTTTT

size: NA
V: TRBV5-1
D: NA
J: TRBJ1-5
length: 15
CDR3: CASSLEPGKGQPQHF
DNA: TGCGCCAGCAGCTTGGAGCCAGGGAAGGGACAGCCCCAGCATTTT

size: once
V: TRBV6-1
D: NA
J: TRBJ1-3
length: 14
CDR3: CASSEANRENTIYF
DNA: TGTGCCAGCAGTGAAGCGAACAGGGAAAACACCATATATTTT

size: NA
V: TRBV15
D: NA
J: TRBJ1-5
length: 13
CDR3: CATRAYSNQPQHF
DNA: TGTGCCACCAGGGCTTATAGCAATCAGCCCCAGCATTTT

size: NA
V: TRBV10-3
D: NA
J: TRBJ1-2
length: 14
CDR3: CAISESSGNYGYTF
DNA: TGTGCCATCAGTGAGTCATCAGGGAACTATGGCTACACCTTC

size: NA
V: TRBV7-2
D: NA
J: TRBJ1-1
length: 13
CDR3: CASSDRPNTEAFF
DNA: TGTGCCAGCAGTGACAGACCGAACACTGAAGCTTTCTTT

size: NA
V: TRBV2
D: TRBD1
J: TRBJ1-3
length: 14
CDR3: CASRAGTAGNTIYF
DNA: TGTGCCAGCAGGGCCGGGACAGCTGGAAACACCATATATTTT

size: NA
V: TRBV11-2
D: NA
J: TRBJ2-1
length: 12
CDR3: CASSTQGNEQFF
DNA: TGTGCCAGCAGCACACAGGGCAATGAGCAGTTCTTC

size: NA
V: TRBV6-6
D: TRBD2
J: TRBJ2-5
length: 19
CDR3: CASSRRGLAEALRAETQYF
DNA: TGTGCCAGCAGCCGACGGGGACTAGCGGAGGCCCTGCGAGCGGAGACCCAGTACTTC

size: NA
V: TRBV9
D: NA
J: TRBJ2-2
length: 16
CDR3: CASSVYRGATDGELFF
DNA: TGTGCCAGCAGCGTATACCGGGGGGCTACGGACGGGGAGCTGTTTTTT

size: NA
V: TRBV4-1
D: NA
J: TRBJ1-4
length: 15
CDR3: CASSDGLRSNEKLFF
DNA: TGCGCCAGCAGTGATGGCTTACGGAGTAATGAAAAACTGTTTTTT

size: NA
V: TRBV21-1
D: NA
J: TRBJ1-5
length: 16
CDR3: CASSKPTGVDNQPQHF
DNA: TGTGCCAGCAGCAAACCCACAGGGGTGGATAATCAGCCCCAGCATTTT

size: NA
V: TRBV2
D: TRBD1
J: TRBJ2-2
length: 16
CDR3: CASSRDRSPGTGELFF
DNA: TGTGCCAGCAGCAGGGACAGGAGCCCCGGCACCGGGGAGCTGTTTTTT

size: once
V: TRBV10-3
D: NA
J: TRBJ2-2
length: 16
CDR3: CAISGTQTRNTGELFF
DNA: TGTGCCATCAGTGGGACTCAGACAAGGAACACCGGGGAGCTGTTTTTT

size: NA
V: TRBV27
D: NA
J: TRBJ2-7
length: 14
CDR3: CASSLGPSKYEQYF
DNA: TGTGCCAGCAGTCTGGGCCCCTCGAAGTACGAGCAGTACTTC

size: NA
V: TRBV7-8
D: NA
J: TRBJ2-3
length: 14
CDR3: CASSRRGLGDTQYF
DNA: TGTGCCAGCAGCCGCAGGGGCCTCGGAGATACGCAGTATTTT

size: few
V: TRBV7-3
D: TRBD2
J: TRBJ2-5
length: 13
CDR3: CASSLSGGETQYF
DNA: TGTGCCAGCAGCTTATCCGGGGGGGAGACCCAGTACTTC

size: NA
V: TRBV24-1
D: TRBD2
J: TRBJ2-1
length: 16
CDR3: CATSDLNWGGSNEQFF
DNA: TGTGCCACCAGTGACCTAAACTGGGGGGGGTCAAATGAGCAGTTCTTC

size: NA
V: TRBV9
D: NA
J: TRBJ1-1
length: 14
CDR3: CASSVGLSNTEAFF
DNA: TGTGCCAGCAGCGTAGGACTTTCGAACACTGAAGCTTTCTTT